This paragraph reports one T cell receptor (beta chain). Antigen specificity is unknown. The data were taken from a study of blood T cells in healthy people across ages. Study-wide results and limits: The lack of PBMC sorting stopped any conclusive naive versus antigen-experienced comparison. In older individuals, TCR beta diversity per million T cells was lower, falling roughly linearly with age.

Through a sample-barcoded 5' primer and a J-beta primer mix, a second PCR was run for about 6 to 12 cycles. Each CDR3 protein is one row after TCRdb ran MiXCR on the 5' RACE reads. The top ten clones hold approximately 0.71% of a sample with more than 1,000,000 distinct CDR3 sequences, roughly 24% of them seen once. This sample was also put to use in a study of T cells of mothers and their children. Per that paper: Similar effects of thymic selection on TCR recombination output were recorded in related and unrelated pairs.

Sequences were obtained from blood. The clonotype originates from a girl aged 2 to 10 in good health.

CDR3 DNA sequence: TGCAGCGTTGAAGTGGGCAGTGTGAAAGAGACCCAGTACTTC. Translating it yields CSVEVGSVKETQYF. This chain joins TRBV29-1 and TRBJ2-5; D unresolved. Trimming shortened V by 1 base and J by 3 bases, and 12 bases separated the two germline ends. The CDR3 covers 14 residues. Germline loops: CDR1 SQVTM, CDR2 ANQGSEA.